Listed here is a single T cell receptor (beta chain). Study processing details: Reference gene primer amplification gave nucleated cell count estimates. Profiled with immunoSEQ multiplex PCR; TCRdb holds only in-frame clones, not every one. V and J calls and clone size come straight from that table; D and trimming were deduced from the DNA. The sample lists about 240,000 clones, about 85% seen once, with 10% in the top ten. The entry originates in a study of blood T cell repertoires in COVID-19. Overall study: Samples representing acute and convalescent COVID-19 were sourced from the United States, Italy and Spain. The cDNA or gDNA used as material had been derived from T cells, B-cell-depleted T cells, or PBMCs.

After removal of 4 bases from V and 3 bases from J, the junction contained 16 bases not matched to a gene. Germline V gene lookup returns CDR1 SGHTA and CDR2 FQGTGA. The CDR3 extends over 18 amino acids. In Seattle, patients joined the study during active infection and were tracked longitudinally. The clonotype comes from a woman in her 50s with COVID-19, enrolled during active disease. Material: peripheral blood. V usage is TRBV7-3 and J usage is TRBJ1-1; 8 nucleotides agree with TRBD1. The CDR3 region has the DNA TGTGCCAGCAGCTCCACCCCCCTCGCGACAGGGGCCTACACTGAAGCTTTCTTT. Translation gives CASSSTPLATGAYTEAFF.